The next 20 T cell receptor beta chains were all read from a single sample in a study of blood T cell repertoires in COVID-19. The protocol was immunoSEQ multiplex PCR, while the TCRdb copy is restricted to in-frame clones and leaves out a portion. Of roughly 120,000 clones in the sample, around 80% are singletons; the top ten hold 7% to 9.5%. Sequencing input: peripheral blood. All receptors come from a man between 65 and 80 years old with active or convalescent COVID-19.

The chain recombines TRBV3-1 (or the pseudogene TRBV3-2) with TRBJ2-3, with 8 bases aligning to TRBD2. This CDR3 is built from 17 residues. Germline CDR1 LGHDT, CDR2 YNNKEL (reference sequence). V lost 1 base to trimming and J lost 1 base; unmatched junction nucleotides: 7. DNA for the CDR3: TGTGCCAGCAGCCAAGTCTTTAAACTAGCGGGCACAGATACGCAGTATTTT. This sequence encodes CASSQVFKLAGTDTQYF.

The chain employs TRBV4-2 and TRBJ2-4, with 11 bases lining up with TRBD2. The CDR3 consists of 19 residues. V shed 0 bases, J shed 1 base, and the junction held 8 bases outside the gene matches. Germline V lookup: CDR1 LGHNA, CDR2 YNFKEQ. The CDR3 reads CASSQDNPLAGGAKNIQYF. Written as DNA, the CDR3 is TGTGCCAGCAGCCAAGATAACCCCCTAGCGGGGGGTGCCAAAAACATTCAGTACTTC.

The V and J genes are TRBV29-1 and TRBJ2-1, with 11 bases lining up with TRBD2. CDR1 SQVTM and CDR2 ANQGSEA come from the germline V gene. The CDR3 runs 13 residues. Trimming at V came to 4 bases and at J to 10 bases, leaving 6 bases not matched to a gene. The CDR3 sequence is CSVVRVAGGEQFF. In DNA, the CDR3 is TGCAGCGTTGTTAGAGTAGCGGGAGGGGAGCAGTTCTTC.

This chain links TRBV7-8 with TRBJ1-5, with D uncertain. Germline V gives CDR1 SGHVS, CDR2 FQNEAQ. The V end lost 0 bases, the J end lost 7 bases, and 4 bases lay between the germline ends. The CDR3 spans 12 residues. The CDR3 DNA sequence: TGTGCCAGCAGCTTAGCGGCCCAGCCCCAGCATTTT. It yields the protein CASSLAAQPQHF.

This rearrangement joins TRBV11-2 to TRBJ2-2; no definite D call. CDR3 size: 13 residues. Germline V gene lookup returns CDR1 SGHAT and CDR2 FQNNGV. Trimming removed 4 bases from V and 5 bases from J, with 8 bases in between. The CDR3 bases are TGTGCCAGCAGCTCTCGTGCGACCGGGGAGCTGTTTTTT. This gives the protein CASSSRATGELFF.

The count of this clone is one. In DNA, the CDR3 is TGCGCCAGCGGAGGAGTAGCGGGAAGCACAGATACGCAGTATTTT. Amino acid sequence: CASGGVAGSTDTQYF. This chain joins TRBV4-3 and TRBJ2-3, with TRBD2 identical over 8 bases. The CDR3 spans 15 residues. J was trimmed by 0 bases and V by 8 bases; bases with no gene match: 7. Germline V gene sequence: CDR1 LGHNA, CDR2 YSLEER.

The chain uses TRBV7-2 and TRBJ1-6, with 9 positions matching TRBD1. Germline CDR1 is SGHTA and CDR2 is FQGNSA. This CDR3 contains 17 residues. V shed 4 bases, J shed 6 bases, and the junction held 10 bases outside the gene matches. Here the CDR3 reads CASSSGVDRGANSPLHF. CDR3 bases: TGTGCCAGCAGCTCAGGGGTCGACAGGGGGGCTAATTCACCCCTCCACTTT.

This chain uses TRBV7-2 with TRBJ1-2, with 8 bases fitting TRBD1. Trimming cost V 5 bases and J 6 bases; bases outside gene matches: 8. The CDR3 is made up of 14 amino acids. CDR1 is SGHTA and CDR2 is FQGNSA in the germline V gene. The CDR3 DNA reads TGTGCCAGCAGCATCAATCCAGGGGGCAATGGCTACACCTTC. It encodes CASSINPGGNGYTF.

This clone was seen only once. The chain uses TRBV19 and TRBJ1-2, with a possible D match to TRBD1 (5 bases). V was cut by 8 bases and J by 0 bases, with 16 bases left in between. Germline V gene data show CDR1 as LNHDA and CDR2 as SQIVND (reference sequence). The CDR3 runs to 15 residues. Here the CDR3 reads CASEMTDKPNYGYTF. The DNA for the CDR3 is TGTGCCAGTGAGATGACGGACAAACCTAACTATGGCTACACCTTC.

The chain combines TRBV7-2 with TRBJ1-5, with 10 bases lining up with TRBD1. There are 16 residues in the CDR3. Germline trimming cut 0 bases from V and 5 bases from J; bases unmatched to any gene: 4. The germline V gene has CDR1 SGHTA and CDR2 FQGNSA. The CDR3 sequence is CASSLAGTGVDQPQHF. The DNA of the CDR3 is TGTGCCAGCAGCTTAGCGGGGACAGGGGTCGATCAGCCCCAGCATTTT.

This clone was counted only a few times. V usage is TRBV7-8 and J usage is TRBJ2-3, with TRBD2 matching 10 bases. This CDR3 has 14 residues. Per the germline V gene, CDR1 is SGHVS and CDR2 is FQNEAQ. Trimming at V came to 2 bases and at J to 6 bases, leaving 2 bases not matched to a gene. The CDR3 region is CASSLSGGADTQYF. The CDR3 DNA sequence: TGTGCCAGCAGCTTAAGCGGGGGGGCGGATACGCAGTATTTT.

The CDR3 sequence is CASSLAPGLMTGELFF. The CDR3 DNA sequence: TGTGCCAGCAGCTTAGCCCCGGGACTAATGACCGGGGAGCTGTTTTTT. This chain uses TRBV11-1 with TRBJ2-2; 7 bases match TRBD2. CDR3 length: 16 amino acids. The V gene's germline CDR1 is SGHAT and CDR2 FQDESV (reference sequence). The V gene end was trimmed by 0 bases and the J gene end by 5 bases; junction bases not matched to a gene: 6.

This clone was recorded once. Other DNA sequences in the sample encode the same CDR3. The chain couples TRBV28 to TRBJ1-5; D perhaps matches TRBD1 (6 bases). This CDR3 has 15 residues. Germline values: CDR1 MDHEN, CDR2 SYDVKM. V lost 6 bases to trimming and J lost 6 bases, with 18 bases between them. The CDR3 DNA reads TGTGCCAGCAGGTTCGGCGGGGGGCGGGCTCAGCCCCAGCATTTT. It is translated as CASRFGGGRAQPQHF.

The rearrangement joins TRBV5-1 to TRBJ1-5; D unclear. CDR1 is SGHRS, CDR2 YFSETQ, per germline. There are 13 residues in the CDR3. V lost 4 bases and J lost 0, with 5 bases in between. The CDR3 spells CASSLDSNQPQHF. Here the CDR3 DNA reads TGCGCCAGCAGCCTAGATAGCAATCAGCCCCAGCATTTT.

The chain's CDR3 is CASSSIDRGFYNEQFF. As DNA, the CDR3 is TGTGCCAGCAGCTCAATCGACAGGGGTTTCTACAATGAGCAGTTCTTC. V is TRBV3-1 (or the pseudogene TRBV3-2) and J is TRBJ2-1; the match to TRBD1 covers 8 bases. Losses at the gene ends were 5 bases for V and 3 bases for J; bases not matched to a gene: 9. CDR3 length equals 16 residues. Germline V gene sequence: CDR1 LGHDT, CDR2 YNNKEL (reference sequence).

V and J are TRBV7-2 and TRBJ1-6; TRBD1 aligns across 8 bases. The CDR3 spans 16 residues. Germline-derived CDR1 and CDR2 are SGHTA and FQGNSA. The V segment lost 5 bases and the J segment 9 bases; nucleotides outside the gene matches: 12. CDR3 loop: CASSPPGPGGSSPLHF. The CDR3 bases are TGTGCCAGCAGCCCCCCGGGTCCAGGGGGCAGTTCACCCCTCCACTTT.

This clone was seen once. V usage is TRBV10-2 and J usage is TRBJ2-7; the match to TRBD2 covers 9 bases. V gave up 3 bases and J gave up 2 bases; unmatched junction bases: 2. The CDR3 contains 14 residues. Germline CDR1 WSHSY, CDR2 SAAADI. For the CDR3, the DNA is TGCGCCAGCAGTGAAACTAGCGGGCCCTACGAGCAGTACTTC. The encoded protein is CASSETSGPYEQYF.

The CDR3 region is CASSPSTTGNNYGYTF. Written as DNA, the CDR3 is TGCGCCAGCAGCCCGTCGACGACAGGGAATAACTATGGCTACACCTTC. The chain uses TRBV5-1 and TRBJ1-2, with 7 bases fitting TRBD1. The CDR3 consists of 16 residues. V lost 4 bases and J lost 1; bases outside the gene matches: 10. Germline V lookup: CDR1 SGHRS, CDR2 YFSETQ.

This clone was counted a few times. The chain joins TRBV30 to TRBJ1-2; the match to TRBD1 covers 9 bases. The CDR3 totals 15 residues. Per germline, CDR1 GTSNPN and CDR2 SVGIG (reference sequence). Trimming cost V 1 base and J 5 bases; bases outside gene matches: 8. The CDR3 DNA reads TGTGCCTGGAGTGATCAACAGGGGGCGGGGTATGGCTACACCTTC. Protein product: CAWSDQQGAGYGYTF. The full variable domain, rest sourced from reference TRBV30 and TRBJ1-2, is SQTIHQWPATLVQPVGSPLSLECTVEGTSNPNLYWYRQAAGRGLQLLFYSVGIGQISSEVPQNLSASRPQDRQFILSSKKLLLSDSGFYLCAWSDQQGAGYGYTFGSGTRLTVV.

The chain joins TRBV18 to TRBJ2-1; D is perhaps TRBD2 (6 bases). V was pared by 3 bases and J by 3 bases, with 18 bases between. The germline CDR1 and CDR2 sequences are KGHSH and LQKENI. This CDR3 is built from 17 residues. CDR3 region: CASSPPLGGLHYNEQFF. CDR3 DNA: TGTGCCAGCTCACCCCCACTCGGGGGACTCCACTACAATGAGCAGTTCTTC. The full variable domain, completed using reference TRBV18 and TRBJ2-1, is NAGVMQNPRHLVRRRGQEARLRCSPMKGHSHVYWYRQLPEEGLKFMVYLQKENIIDESGMPKERFSAEFPKEGPSILRIQQVVRGDSAAYFCASSPPLGGLHYNEQFFGPGTRLTVL.